The 22 T cell receptor beta chains listed next were all sequenced from one sample in a study of human T cells and chemical hapten exposure. TCRdb used MiXCR to reprocess the RACE reads, holding one entry per CDR3 protein. The sample consists of tens of thousands of distinct CDR3 sequences, over 10% of them appearing once. The time point here: pre-sensitization, week 0. Treatment specified: therapeutic diphenylcyclopropenone sensitization with weekly scalp DPC. Source: whole blood, taken in connection with sensitization to the hapten diphenylcyclopropenone (DPC). All receptors come from a woman aged 25 to 39 with alopecia areata. Some clones in this sample may be carry-over from other donors' samples.

The table lists this clonotype with a few counts. The chain is built from TRBV15 and TRBJ1-1; D ambiguous. The V gene's germline CDR1 is LNHNV and CDR2 YYDKDF (reference sequence). The CDR3 runs 14 residues. Between the trimmed V and J ends, which lost 1 base and 5 bases, there was a span of 11 bases. This CDR3 is CATSRAIEVTEAFF. The DNA of the CDR3 is TGTGCCACCAGCAGAGCTATAGAGGTTACTGAAGCTTTCTTT.

This clonotype was observed many times. This rearrangement joins TRBV28 to TRBJ2-3; TRBD1 aligns across 10 bases. There are 15 residues in the CDR3. V lost 3 bases, J lost 2 bases, and 2 bases stayed unmatched. The germline V gene encodes CDR1 MDHEN and CDR2 SYDVKM. CDR3 protein: CASSFGTGDTDTQYF. Here the CDR3 DNA reads TGTGCCAGCAGTTTTGGGACAGGGGACACAGATACGCAGTATTTT.

The genes are TRBV10-1 and TRBJ2-1; D not certain. The V end lost 6 bases, the J end lost 6 bases, and 3 bases lay between the germline ends. This CDR3 comprises 10 residues. Germline V gene lookup returns CDR1 WNHNN and CDR2 SYGVQD (reference sequence). CDR3 sequence: CASRGNEQFF. The CDR3 nucleotides read TGCGCCAGCAGGGGCAATGAGCAGTTCTTC.

DNA for the CDR3: TGCAGTGCTAGAGTACGGACAGATAACTATGGCTACACCTTC. Its translation is CSARVRTDNYGYTF. V and J are TRBV20-1 and TRBJ1-2; possibly TRBD1 for D (6 bases). Trimming stripped 1 base from V and 1 base from J, with 10 bases between. Germline V lookup: CDR1 DFQATT, CDR2 SNEGSKA (reference sequence). The CDR3 is 14 residues long.

The V call is TRBV11-2, the J call TRBJ1-1; a weak D match, TRBD1 (6 bases). V dropped 4 bases and J dropped 5 bases, with 11 bases sitting between them. The germline CDR1 and CDR2 sequences are SGHAT and FQNNGV. CDR3 length: 13 residues. CDR3 protein: CASSSQGGTEAFF. CDR3 bases: TGTGCCAGCAGCTCACAGGGAGGGACTGAAGCTTTCTTT.

The table lists this clonotype with a few counts. This sequence joins TRBV7-3 and TRBJ2-2; D is ambiguous. Germline CDR1 SGHTA, CDR2 FQGTGA. With 2 bases removed from V and 4 bases from J, the gap between germline ends came to 11 bases. This CDR3 spans 15 amino acids. CDR3 sequence: CASSLDVAPTGELFF. In DNA, the CDR3 is TGTGCCAGCAGCTTAGACGTAGCCCCCACCGGGGAGCTGTTTTTT.

This clonotype was counted at least ten times. The CDR3 spells CASKTGGPGFTDTQYF. The CDR3 nucleotides are TGTGCCAGCAAGACAGGGGGCCCTGGGTTTACAGATACGCAGTATTTT. This chain connects TRBV28 to TRBJ2-3; 10 nucleotides line up with TRBD1. The CDR3 has 16 amino acids. Germline lookup yields CDR1 MDHEN and CDR2 SYDVKM. V lost 7 bases, J lost 3 bases, and 10 bases stayed unmatched.

At least ten counts were recorded for this clonotype. The V call is TRBV6-2 or TRBV6-3, the J call TRBJ1-5; D remains unclear. Germline V CDR1 and CDR2: MNHEY, SVGEGT. The CDR3 consists of 15 residues. With 5 bases removed from V and 2 bases from J, the gap between germline ends came to 13 bases. CDR3 nucleotides: TGTGCCAGCAGTAAGGATGGAGGCGGCAATCAGCCCCAGCATTTT. Translating gives CASSKDGGGNQPQHF.

There are a few counts of this clonotype. This rearrangement joins TRBV11-3 to TRBJ2-1; TRBD2 matches at 9 bases. In germline, CDR1 is SGHNT, CDR2 YENEEA. Unmatched junction bases numbered 10, after V lost 5 bases and J lost 11 bases. This CDR3 comprises 14 residues. The CDR3: CASSPRTSAEKQFF. In DNA form, the CDR3 reads TGTGCCAGCAGCCCCCGGACTAGCGCCGAGAAGCAGTTCTTC.

This clonotype has a count of ten or more. The chain joins TRBV20-1 to TRBJ2-3; tentatively, D is TRBD1 or TRBD2 (6 bases each). CDR1 DFQATT and CDR2 SNEGSKA come from the germline V gene (reference sequence). V was pared by 3 bases and J by 1 base, with 17 bases between. The CDR3 has 16 residues. Written as DNA, the CDR3 is TGCAGTGCTAGCCACACCGGGGGCGGACGCACAGATACGCAGTATTTT. Its protein is CSASHTGGGRTDTQYF.

The rearrangement links TRBV2 to TRBJ1-6; the match to TRBD1 covers 11 bases. V gave up 6 bases and J gave up 8 bases; unmatched junction bases: 6. The CDR3 length is 15 residues. Germline CDR1 reads SNHLY; CDR2 reads FYNNEI. In nucleotides, the CDR3 is TGTGCCAGCAGCATCGGACAGGGGGCATATTCACCCCTCCACTTT. This codes for CASSIGQGAYSPLHF.

This clonotype was observed many times. The chain employs TRBV7-9 and TRBJ2-7, with a tentative D call TRBD1 (5 bases). Between the trimmed V and J ends, which lost 4 bases and 2 bases, there was a span of 12 bases. Germline CDR1 SEHNR, CDR2 FQNEAQ (reference sequence). The CDR3 length is 14 residues. The CDR3 nucleotides read TGTGCCAGCAGCTACCCAGTCAGGGCCTACGAGCAGTACTTC. This sequence encodes CASSYPVRAYEQYF.

This clonotype showed up many times. The rearrangement joins TRBV7-3 to TRBJ2-1; 8 bases are a match to TRBD1. The CDR3 sequence is 14 residues long. The germline gives CDR1 SGHTA, CDR2 FQGTGA. The V and J ends lost 5 bases and 8 bases, in that order; junction bases with no gene match: 8. The CDR3 loop is CASSPVIQGDEQFF. The CDR3 DNA reads TGTGCCAGCAGCCCCGTCATACAGGGGGATGAGCAGTTCTTC. The entire variable domain, with the rest obtained from reference TRBV7-3 and TRBJ2-1, is as follows: GAGVSQTPSNKVTEKGKYVELRCDPISGHTALYWYRQSLGQGPEFLIYFQGTGAADDSGLPNDRFFAVRPEGSVSTLKIQRTERGDSAVYLCASSPVIQGDEQFFGPGTRLTVL.

This sequence joins TRBV18 and TRBJ2-1; tentative D call: TRBD2 (5 bases). V lost 6 bases to trimming and J lost 7 bases, with 19 bases between them. This CDR3 spans 15 amino acids. Germline lookup yields CDR1 KGHSH and CDR2 LQKENI. This CDR3 is CASSPIMDFSNEQFF. For the CDR3, the DNA is TGTGCCAGCTCTCCTATTATGGACTTTTCAAATGAGCAGTTCTTC.

The sample holds a few counts of this clonotype. The J gene is TRBJ1-1, the V gene TRBV10-3, with a weak D call TRBD1 (5 bases). The CDR3 sequence is 16 residues long. Germline V gene data show CDR1 as ENHRY and CDR2 as SYGVKD. Trimming pared 4 bases from V and 1 base from J, leaving 16 bases between. The CDR3 is CAISARGDTENTEAFF. Written as DNA, the CDR3 is TGTGCCATCAGTGCCCGAGGGGATACGGAGAACACTGAAGCTTTCTTT.

Written as DNA, the CDR3 is TGTGCCACCAGCCGATCCGCCGGCTTGCGGGAGGGGACAGATACGCAGTATTTT. This sequence encodes CATSRSAGLREGTDTQYF. This chain uses TRBV15 with TRBJ2-3; 9 positions agree with TRBD2. This CDR3 is built from 18 residues. V was pared by 5 bases and J by 3 bases, with 15 bases of the junction left unmatched. Looked up from germline, CDR1 is LNHNV and CDR2 is YYDKDF (reference sequence).

This clonotype was seen more than once but under ten times. CDR3: CASSQDRGAGGYTF. The CDR3 region has the DNA TGTGCCAGCAGCCAAGATCGGGGGGCGGGTGGCTACACCTTC. This sequence joins TRBV4-2 and TRBJ1-2; tentative D call: TRBD1 (6 bases). Trimming pared 0 bases from V and 7 bases from J, leaving 12 bases between. The germline CDR1 and CDR2 sequences are LGHNA and YNFKEQ. The CDR3 runs to 14 residues.

This clonotype showed up many times. The rearrangement links TRBV11-2 to TRBJ1-5; D is unresolved. This CDR3 comprises 14 residues. CDR1 is SGHAT, CDR2 FQNNGV, per germline. The V gene lost 2 bases and the J gene lost 5 bases, with 10 bases spanning the gap. CDR3 residues: CASSLSGKDQPQHF. CDR3 DNA: TGTGCCAGCAGCTTATCGGGTAAGGATCAGCCCCAGCATTTT.

This clonotype has at least ten counts. J is TRBJ2-5 and V is TRBV6-6, with 13 bases matching TRBD2. V dropped 0 bases and J dropped 3; count of bases not matched to a gene: 4. The CDR3 totals 17 residues. Germline loops: CDR1 MNHNY, CDR2 SVGAGI (reference sequence). CDR3 DNA sequence: TGTGCCAGCAGTTACTCGTGGACTAGCGGGAGAAAAGAGACCCAGTACTTC. The encoded protein is CASSYSWTSGRKETQYF.

The gene calls are TRBV9 and TRBJ2-3; D perhaps matches TRBD1 (6 bases). The CDR3 loop spans 14 amino acids. V lost 3 bases and J 3 bases, leaving 11 bases between the germline ends. Germline-derived CDR1 and CDR2 are SGDLS and YYNGEE. The CDR3 DNA follows: TGTGCCAGCAGCGCGACCACAGGGACAGATACGCAGTATTTT. Translated: CASSATTGTDTQYF.

This clonotype has at least ten counts. The rearrangement uses TRBV29-1 and TRBJ2-2; TRBD1 agrees at 7 bases. Germline V CDR1 and CDR2: SQVTM, ANQGSEA. This CDR3 has 15 amino acids. V lost 6 bases and J lost 1; bases outside the gene matches: 8. The CDR3 is CSVAYRTGNTGELFF. CDR3 coding DNA: TGCAGCGTAGCGTACAGGACAGGGAACACCGGGGAGCTGTTTTTT.

There are many counts of this clonotype. V gene TRBV27 combines with J gene TRBJ1-5; the match to TRBD1 covers 10 bases. The junction had 15 bases not matched to a gene; V was cut back by 7 bases and J by 3 bases. Germline lookup yields CDR1 MNHEY and CDR2 SMNVEV (reference sequence). This CDR3 is 18 amino acids long. The CDR3 bases are TGTGCCAGCACGGCCTTCTTAGGGACAGGGGAAGCCAATCAGCCCCAGCATTTT. Translating it yields CASTAFLGTGEANQPQHF.